The 30 T cell receptor beta chains listed next were all sequenced from one sample in a study of T cell responses to AZD1222 COVID-19 vaccine. The data were produced by immunoSEQ multiplex PCR, yet TCRdb's version contains in-frame clones alone and is incomplete. The table records about 120,000 clones, about 90% of them present only once. The material was peripheral blood, obtained on day 0 of AZD1222 vaccination. The receptor set was obtained from an adult in good health.

This chain connects TRBV5-1 to TRBJ1-4; D call uncertain. Germline V gene data show CDR1 as SGHRS and CDR2 as YFSETQ. The CDR3 loop spans 13 amino acids. V dropped 5 bases and J dropped 2 bases, with 7 bases sitting between them. The CDR3: CASRTETNEKLFF. The CDR3, as DNA: TGCGCCAGCAGAACAGAGACTAATGAAAAACTGTTTTTT. Full variable domain (rest looked up from reference TRBV5-1 and TRBJ1-4): KAGVTQTPRYLIKTRGQQVTLSCSPISGHRSVSWYQQTPGQGLQFLFEYFSETQRNKGNFPGRFSGRQFSNSRSEMNVSTLELGDSALYLCASRTETNEKLFFGSGTQLSVL.

The chain recombines TRBV9 with TRBJ2-1; a possible D gene is TRBD2 (6 bases). The CDR3 extends over 15 amino acids. V was shortened by 1 base and J by 4 bases, with 12 bases between the two germline ends. CDR1 SGDLS and CDR2 YYNGEE come from the germline V gene. The CDR3 here is CASSVRLDPYNEQFF. The CDR3 DNA is TGTGCCAGCAGCGTAAGACTAGACCCTTACAATGAGCAGTTCTTC.

The chain carries TRBV5-4 and TRBJ2-5; tentatively, D is TRBD2 (5 bases). The germline V gene has CDR1 SGHNT and CDR2 YYREEE (reference sequence). Trimming left V 4 bases short and J 4 bases short, with 11 bases between. The CDR3 is 13 amino acids. The CDR3 DNA reads TGTGCCAGCAGCCCCGGGATTCGAGAGACCCAGTACTTC. It translates to CASSPGIRETQYF.

The chain links TRBV5-1 to TRBJ1-1; no reliable D call. V lost 8 bases, J lost 0 bases, and 11 bases lay in between. Germline assignment: CDR1 SGHRS and CDR2 YFSETQ. CDR3 size: 13 residues. As DNA, the CDR3 is TGCGCCAGTATGAGTGGGGTGAACACTGAAGCTTTCTTT. This encodes CASMSGVNTEAFF.

The chain has TRBV19 and TRBJ1-2; 11 nucleotides line up with TRBD1. The CDR3 runs to 15 residues. Germline lookup yields CDR1 LNHDA and CDR2 SQIVND (reference sequence). Trimming took 5 bases from V and 5 from J; bases not matched to a gene: 7. DNA for the CDR3: TGTGCCAGTAGTCGCCAGGGACAGGGGGAATATGGCTACACCTTC. This translates into CASSRQGQGEYGYTF.

The chain couples TRBV14 to TRBJ2-7, with D maybe TRBD2 (5 bases). V lost 2 bases and J lost 2, with 10 bases in between. The CDR3 extends over 14 amino acids. CDR1 is SGHDN, CDR2 FVKESK, per germline. CDR3 in DNA: TGTGCCAGCAGCCAATTCAAGGGAGCCTACGAGCAGTACTTC. It codes for CASSQFKGAYEQYF.

This rearrangement joins TRBV4-3 to TRBJ2-3; 7 bases are a match to TRBD2. V was pared by 1 base and J by 6 bases, with 13 bases of the junction left unmatched. Germline V gene data show CDR1 as LGHNA and CDR2 as YSLEER. This CDR3 is built from 17 residues. This CDR3 reads CASSQVASPSGDDTQYF. CDR3 DNA sequence: TGCGCCAGCAGCCAAGTGGCCTCCCCTAGCGGTGACGATACGCAGTATTTT.

This chain uses TRBV7-9 with TRBJ2-7; no clear D. This CDR3 has 14 residues. Deletions cut 2 bases from V and 2 bases from J, with 10 bases between. CDR1 is SEHNR, CDR2 FQNEAQ, per germline (reference sequence). The CDR3 DNA reads as TGTGCCAGCAGCTTAAGAGACCGCCCCTACGAGCAGTACTTC. Protein product: CASSLRDRPYEQYF.

The gene calls are TRBV6-1 and TRBJ1-3, with D possibly being TRBD1 (6 bases). The length of the CDR3 is 15 residues. Germline values: CDR1 MNHNS, CDR2 SASEGT. The ends were cut back, 1 base at V and 4 bases at J, with 11 bases in the middle. The CDR3 is CASSEGEDSGNTIYF. Here the CDR3 DNA reads TGTGCCAGCAGTGAAGGAGAGGACAGCGGAAACACCATATATTTT.

The genes are TRBV19 and TRBJ1-5; 9 bases agree with TRBD1. Trimming took 4 bases from V and 6 from J; bases not matched to a gene: 7. CDR1 is LNHDA and CDR2 is SQIVND in the germline V gene (reference sequence). The CDR3 runs to 15 residues. For the CDR3, the DNA is TGTGCCAGTAGTACCCCGACAGGGGGTCGTCAGCCCCAGCATTTT. It encodes CASSTPTGGRQPQHF.

The chain is built from TRBV28 and TRBJ2-7; 11 bases fit TRBD1. With V trimmed by 7 bases and J by 5 bases, 10 bases remained unmatched. CDR3 size: 15 residues. Germline V CDR1 and CDR2: MDHEN, SYDVKM. CDR3 sequence reads: CASNTWTGGIHEQYF. In DNA form, the CDR3 reads TGTGCCAGCAACACCTGGACAGGGGGCATCCACGAGCAGTACTTC.

V gene TRBV5-4 combines with J gene TRBJ1-2; weak D call: TRBD1 (5 bases). There are 14 residues in the CDR3. Trimming cost V 3 bases and J 8 bases, with 17 bases left between them. Germline assignment: CDR1 SGHNT and CDR2 YYREEE (reference sequence). The DNA of the CDR3 is TGTGCCAGCAGCTCACCCAACACCCGACAGGGCTACACCTTC. It is translated as CASSSPNTRQGYTF.

This chain uses TRBV27 with TRBJ1-6; tentatively, D is TRBD1 (5 bases). This CDR3 is 15 amino acids long. CDR1 MNHEY and CDR2 SMNVEV come from the germline V gene (reference sequence). V was pared by 6 bases and J by 13 bases, with 22 bases between. As DNA, the CDR3 is TGTGCCAGCAGCCCGGGGTTACATACGGGGGTTCCCCTCCACTTT. Translating it yields CASSPGLHTGVPLHF.

The CDR3 loop is CASRRSASGGLSSYEQYF. The DNA for the CDR3 is TGCGCCAGCAGGCGGTCGGCTAGCGGGGGTTTAAGCTCCTACGAGCAGTACTTC. This chain connects TRBV5-1 to TRBJ2-7; 10 nucleotides line up with TRBD2. CDR1 is SGHRS and CDR2 is YFSETQ in the germline V gene. The V segment lost 5 bases and the J segment 0 bases; nucleotides outside the gene matches: 14. The CDR3 is made up of 18 amino acids.

This chain links TRBV14 with TRBJ1-1; D is possibly TRBD1 (6 bases). The CDR3 length is 15 residues. Trimming removed 4 bases from V and 1 base from J, with 13 bases in between. Germline assignment: CDR1 SGHDN and CDR2 FVKESK. CDR3 bases: TGTGCCAGCAGCCGTCTGACGGGACAGAACACTGAAGCTTTCTTT. As protein: CASSRLTGQNTEAFF.

The genes are TRBV6-5 and TRBJ1-1; D unresolved. The CDR3 spans 13 residues. The germline V gene has CDR1 MNHEY and CDR2 SVGAGI. V lost 0 bases to trimming and J lost 2 bases, with 4 bases between them. The CDR3 DNA reads TGTGCCAGCAGTTACTCACATAACACTGAAGCTTTCTTT. As protein: CASSYSHNTEAFF.

The chain combines TRBV19 with TRBJ2-1; D uncertain. The CDR3 runs 14 residues. Germline V gene lookup returns CDR1 LNHDA and CDR2 SQIVND (reference sequence). With 4 bases removed from V and 6 bases from J, the gap between germline ends came to 13 bases. CDR3 amino acids: CASSNGNRVNEQFF. Here the CDR3 DNA reads TGTGCCAGTAGTAATGGTAACCGAGTCAATGAGCAGTTCTTC.

DNA of the CDR3: TGTGCCAGCAGCTTAAACAGAATGAACACTGAAGCTTTCTTT. Translated: CASSLNRMNTEAFF. The chain combines TRBV7-2 with TRBJ1-1; the D is unclear. The germline V gene has CDR1 SGHTA and CDR2 FQGNSA. The V end was cut by 2 bases, the J end by 0 bases, with 7 bases between. The CDR3 is 14 amino acids.

V and J are TRBV19 and TRBJ1-1; D is possibly TRBD1 (5 bases). Germline V gives CDR1 LNHDA, CDR2 SQIVND (reference sequence). Trimming cost V 4 bases and J 5 bases, with 14 bases left between them. The CDR3 contains 14 residues. The DNA of the CDR3 is TGTGCCAGTAGTACCCAGGGCGAGTGGACTGAAGCTTTCTTT. It specifies CASSTQGEWTEAFF.

This chain connects TRBV18 to TRBJ2-7; D not resolved. The CDR3 has 13 amino acids. Germline CDR1 and CDR2: KGHSH and LQKENI. The V end was cut by 1 base, the J end by 3 bases, with 7 bases between. The CDR3 spells CASSPHENYEQYF. For the CDR3, the DNA is TGTGCCAGCTCACCACACGAGAACTACGAGCAGTACTTC.

The rearrangement uses TRBV7-2 and TRBJ2-7, with a weak D call TRBD1 (5 bases). V lost 8 bases and J lost 4, with 15 bases in between. The CDR3 length is 13 residues. The germline V gene encodes CDR1 SGHTA and CDR2 FQGNSA. The CDR3 nucleotides read TGTGCCAGCTCCCCGACAGATTTTTACGAGCAGTACTTC. This codes for CASSPTDFYEQYF.

This clone was found a few times. This chain uses TRBV19 with TRBJ1-1; 7 bases align to TRBD1. CDR3 length: 14 residues. Losses at the gene ends were 4 bases for V and 8 bases for J; bases not matched to a gene: 10. From germline, CDR1 is LNHDA and CDR2 SQIVND (reference sequence). DNA for the CDR3: TGTGCCAGTAGTACTTACTTGGGACAGACAGAAGCTTTCTTT. This codes for CASSTYLGQTEAFF.

This sequence joins TRBV9 and TRBJ2-3; D gene uncertain. Trimming left V 2 bases short and J 2 bases short, with 15 bases between. This CDR3 is 16 amino acids long. CDR1 is SGDLS, CDR2 YYNGEE, per germline. The CDR3 reads CASSVGQTVNTDTQYF. The CDR3 nucleotides are TGTGCCAGCAGCGTTGGCCAAACGGTAAACACAGATACGCAGTATTTT.

The chain uses TRBV3-1 (or the pseudogene TRBV3-2) and TRBJ2-7; 9 bases are shared with TRBD2. Trimming cost V 3 bases and J 0 bases; bases outside gene matches: 0. This CDR3 spans 14 amino acids. Germline V gene sequence: CDR1 LGHDT, CDR2 YNNKEL (reference sequence). The CDR3 loop is CASSHSGGSYEQYF. DNA for the CDR3: TGTGCCAGCAGCCATAGCGGGGGCTCCTACGAGCAGTACTTC.

This rearrangement joins TRBV5-1 to TRBJ2-2; 12 bases line up with TRBD2. V dropped 5 bases and J dropped 1; count of bases not matched to a gene: 15. This CDR3 has 20 amino acids. Germline V gene sequence: CDR1 SGHRS, CDR2 YFSETQ. Written as DNA, the CDR3 is TGCGCCAGCAGTTCCCCCGGGACTAGCGGGTATGCCGTGAACACCGGGGAGCTGTTTTTT. Translation gives CASSSPGTSGYAVNTGELFF.

The chain uses TRBV7-6 and TRBJ1-3; 11 positions agree with TRBD1. V dropped 3 bases and J dropped 2; count of bases not matched to a gene: 3. CDR3 size: 16 residues. CDR1 and CDR2 (germline): SGHVS, FNYEAQ. The CDR3 DNA reads as TGTGCCAGCAGCTTCAGGACAGGGGGCCCTGGAAACACCATATATTTT. Amino acids: CASSFRTGGPGNTIYF. Filled out from reference TRBV7-6 and TRBJ1-3, the complete variable domain reads GAGVSQSPRYKVTKRGQDVALRCDPISGHVSLYWYRQALGQGPEFLTYFNYEAQQDKSGLPNDRFSAERPEGSISTLTIQRTEQRDSAMYRCASSFRTGGPGNTIYFGEGSWLTVV.

The chain has TRBV5-6 and TRBJ1-5; D unresolved. This CDR3 is 15 amino acids long. Germline V gene data show CDR1 as SGHDT and CDR2 as YYEEEE. Trimming removed 0 bases at V and 3 bases at J, with 10 bases between. CDR3 DNA sequence: TGTGCCAGCAGCTTGGCCCCCAGCTCCAATCAGCCCCAGCATTTT. Residues: CASSLAPSSNQPQHF. The full variable domain, its missing parts supplied by reference TRBV5-6 and TRBJ1-5, is DAGVTQSPTHLIKTRGQQVTLRCSPKSGHDTVSWYQQALGQGPQFIFQYYEEEERQRGNFPDRFSGHQFPNYSSELNVNALLLGDSALYLCASSLAPSSNQPQHFGDGTRLSIL.

The J gene is TRBJ2-3, the V gene TRBV6-5, with D maybe TRBD1 (5 bases). V was clipped by 6 bases and J by 0 bases, with 10 bases between them. The CDR3 runs to 14 residues. Germline assignment: CDR1 MNHEY and CDR2 SVGAGI. The CDR3 DNA follows: TGTGCCAGCAGCCGGCAGGGAAGCACAGATACGCAGTATTTT. Translation: CASSRQGSTDTQYF.

The genes are TRBV27 and TRBJ1-1; no definite D call. In germline, CDR1 is MNHEY, CDR2 SMNVEV (reference sequence). The CDR3 is made up of 14 amino acids. Deletions cut 0 bases from V and 2 bases from J, with 7 bases between. The CDR3 sequence is CASSLSGGNTEAFF. CDR3 in DNA: TGTGCCAGCAGTTTATCCGGCGGCAACACTGAAGCTTTCTTT.

The rearrangement uses TRBV7-2 and TRBJ2-1; the D gene is possibly TRBD1 (5 bases). The CDR3 runs 9 residues. The germline V gene has CDR1 SGHTA and CDR2 FQGNSA. DNA for the CDR3: TGTGCTGGGGCGCCGCAGCAGTTCTTC. Its translation: CAGAPQQFF.